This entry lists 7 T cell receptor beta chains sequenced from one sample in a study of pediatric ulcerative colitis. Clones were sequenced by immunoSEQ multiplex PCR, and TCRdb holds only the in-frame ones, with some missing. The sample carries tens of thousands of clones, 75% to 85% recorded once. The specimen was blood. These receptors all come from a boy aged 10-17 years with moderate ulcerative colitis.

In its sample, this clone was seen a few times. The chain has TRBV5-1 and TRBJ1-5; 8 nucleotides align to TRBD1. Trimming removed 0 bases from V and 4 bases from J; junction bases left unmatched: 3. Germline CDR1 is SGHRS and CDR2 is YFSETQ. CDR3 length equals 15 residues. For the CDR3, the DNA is TGCGCCAGCAGCTTGGCCGGGACAGGTAATCAGCCCCAGCATTTT. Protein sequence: CASSLAGTGNQPQHF.

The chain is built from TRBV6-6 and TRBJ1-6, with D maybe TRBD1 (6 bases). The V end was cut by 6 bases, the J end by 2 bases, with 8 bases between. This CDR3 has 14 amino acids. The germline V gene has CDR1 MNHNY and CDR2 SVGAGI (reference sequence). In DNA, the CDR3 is TGTGCCAGCAGGGACAGCCCCTATAATTCACCCCTCCACTTT. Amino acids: CASRDSPYNSPLHF.

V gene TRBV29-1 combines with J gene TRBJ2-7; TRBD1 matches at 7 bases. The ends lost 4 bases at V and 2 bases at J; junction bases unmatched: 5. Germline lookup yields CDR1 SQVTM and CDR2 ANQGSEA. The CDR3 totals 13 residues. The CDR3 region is CSVVWTGPYEQYF. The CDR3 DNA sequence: TGCAGCGTTGTTTGGACAGGACCCTACGAGCAGTACTTC.

The CDR3 sequence: CASSLETSGNPTEQFF. The CDR3, as DNA: TGTGCCAGCAGCCTGGAGACTAGCGGAAACCCCACTGAGCAGTTCTTC. V gene TRBV7-9 combines with J gene TRBJ2-1; the match to TRBD2 covers 9 bases. The CDR3 contains 16 residues. V shed 5 bases, J shed 9 bases, and the junction held 14 bases outside the gene matches. In germline, CDR1 is SEHNR, CDR2 FQNEAQ (reference sequence).

This chain's CDR3 is CASSLVAVQETQYF. The CDR3 DNA is TGTGCCAGCAGCTTGGTGGCGGTCCAAGAGACCCAGTACTTC. V gene TRBV5-6 combines with J gene TRBJ2-5; D is undetermined. Trimming took 0 bases from V and 1 from J, leaving 7 bases between them. The CDR3 loop spans 14 amino acids. Germline V gene lookup returns CDR1 SGHDT and CDR2 YYEEEE.

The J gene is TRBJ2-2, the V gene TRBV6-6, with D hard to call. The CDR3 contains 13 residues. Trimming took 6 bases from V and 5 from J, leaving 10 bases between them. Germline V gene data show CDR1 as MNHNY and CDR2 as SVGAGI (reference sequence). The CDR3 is CASSQWKTGELFF. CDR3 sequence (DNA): TGTGCCAGCAGCCAGTGGAAAACCGGGGAGCTGTTTTTT.

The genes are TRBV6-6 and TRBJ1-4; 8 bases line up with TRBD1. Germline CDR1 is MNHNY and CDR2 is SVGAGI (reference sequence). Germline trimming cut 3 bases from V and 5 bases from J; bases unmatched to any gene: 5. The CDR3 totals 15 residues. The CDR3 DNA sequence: TGTGCCAGCAGTTATCGGACAGGGATAAATGAAAAACTGTTTTTT. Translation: CASSYRTGINEKLFF.